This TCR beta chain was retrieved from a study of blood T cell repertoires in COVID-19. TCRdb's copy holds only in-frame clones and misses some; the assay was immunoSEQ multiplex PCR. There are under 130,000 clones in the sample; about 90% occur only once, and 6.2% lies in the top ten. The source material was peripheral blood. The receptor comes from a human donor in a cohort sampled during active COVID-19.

The CDR3 bases are TGTGCCAGCAGCCAAGGGCAGTTCTATGGCTACACCTTC. Its protein product is CASSQGQFYGYTF. The chain has TRBV3-1 (or the pseudogene TRBV3-2) and TRBJ1-2; D unclear. Per germline, CDR1 LGHDT and CDR2 YNNKEL (reference sequence). V was clipped by 1 base and J by 4 bases, with 7 bases between them. The CDR3 has 13 amino acids.